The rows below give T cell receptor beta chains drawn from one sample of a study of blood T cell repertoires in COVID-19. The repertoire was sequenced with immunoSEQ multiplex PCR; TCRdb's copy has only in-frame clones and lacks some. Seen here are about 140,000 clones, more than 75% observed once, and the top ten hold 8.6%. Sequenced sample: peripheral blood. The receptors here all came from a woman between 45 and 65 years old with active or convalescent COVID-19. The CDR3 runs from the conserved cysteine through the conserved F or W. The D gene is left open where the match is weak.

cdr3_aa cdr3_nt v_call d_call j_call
CASSFSIPTDTQYF TGTGCCAGCAGTTTCTCTATTCCCACAGATACGCAGTATTTT TRBV28 . TRBJ2-3
CASSRTGGTDTQYF TGTGCCAGCAGTCGGACAGGGGGAACAGATACGCAGTATTTT TRBV28 TRBD1 TRBJ2-3
CASSVDSGTGFGYGYTF TGTGCCAGCAGCGTTGATTCGGGGACAGGGTTCGGCTATGGCTACACCTTC TRBV9 TRBD1 TRBJ1-2
CASSDGQLTDTQYF TGTGCCAGTAGCGACGGACAACTTACAGATACGCAGTATTTT TRBV19 . TRBJ2-3
CAIERGGINEQFF TGTGCCATAGAGCGGGGGGGCATTAATGAGCAGTTCTTC TRBV7-9 TRBD2 TRBJ2-1
CSFGPYNEQFF TGCAGTTTTGGGCCCTACAATGAGCAGTTCTTC TRBV29-1 . TRBJ2-1
CASSYRTSGGALLSYNEQFF TGTGCCAGCAGTTACCGGACTAGCGGGGGGGCACTTCTTTCCTACAATGAGCAGTTCTTC TRBV6-2/TRBV6-3 TRBD2 TRBJ2-1
CASRIDRDSPLHF TGTGCCAGTAGGATAGACAGGGATTCACCCCTCCACTTT TRBV19 TRBD1 TRBJ1-6
CASSFISDRVTEAFF TGTGCCAGCAGTTTCATAAGTGACCGGGTCACTGAAGCTTTCTTT TRBV28 . TRBJ1-1
CASSLINTEAFF TGTGCCAGCAGCCTAATAAACACTGAAGCTTTCTTT TRBV11-2 . TRBJ1-1
CASSEGPDRGNLFF TGTGCCAGCAGTGAAGGCCCGGACAGGGGGAACCTGTTTTTT TRBV6-1 TRBD1 TRBJ1-4
CASSPSAGGLDEQFF TGTGCCAGCTCACCATCCGCGGGGGGCTTGGATGAGCAGTTCTTC TRBV18 TRBD2 TRBJ2-1
CASSLWAGGFSGYTF TGTGCCAGCAGTTTATGGGCAGGGGGCTTTTCTGGCTACACCTTC TRBV27 TRBD1 TRBJ1-2
CASSPRQGPEETQYF TGTGCCAGCTCACCTCGACAGGGTCCTGAGGAGACCCAGTACTTC TRBV18 TRBD1 TRBJ2-5
CASSQAVQETQYF TGTGCCAGCAGCCAAGCAGTTCAAGAGACCCAGTACTTC TRBV3-1/TRBV3-2 . TRBJ2-5
CASSPRLREGYTF TGTGCCAGCAGCCCAAGGCTGAGGGAAGGCTACACCTTC TRBV4-2 . TRBJ1-2
CASSSLSEANVLTF TGCGCCAGCAGCTCCCTCAGTGAGGCCAACGTCCTGACTTTC TRBV5-1 . TRBJ2-6
CASSFSDTTSGEKLFF TGCGCCAGCAGCTTCTCCGACACCACTTCAGGTGAAAAACTGTTTTTT TRBV5-1 . TRBJ1-4
CASSPIRGPQHF TGTGCCAGCAGCCCAATCAGGGGACCCCAGCATTTT TRBV7-2 . TRBJ1-5
CASSQIRQGGNYGYTF TGCGCCAGCAGCCAAATTAGGCAGGGGGGAAACTATGGCTACACCTTC TRBV4-3 TRBD1 TRBJ1-2
CASNSGTVTGELFF TGTGCCAGCAACTCCGGGACAGTGACCGGGGAGCTGTTTTTT TRBV2 TRBD1 TRBJ2-2
CAWSLIRDTLYGYTF TGTGCCTGGAGTTTAATCCGGGATACACTCTATGGCTACACCTTC TRBV30 . TRBJ1-2
CASSRGGVETQYF TGTGCCAGCAGCCGGGGCGGGGTCGAGACCCAGTACTTC TRBV7-9 . TRBJ2-5
CASSLGSTGGTLRGANVLTF TGCGCCAGCAGCTTGGGTTCAACAGGGGGAACCTTAAGAGGGGCCAACGTCCTGACTTTC TRBV5-1 TRBD1 TRBJ2-6
CASSFIAGAGELFF TGTGCCAGCAGCTTCATAGCGGGGGCTGGGGAGCTGTTTTTT TRBV7-2 TRBD2 TRBJ2-2